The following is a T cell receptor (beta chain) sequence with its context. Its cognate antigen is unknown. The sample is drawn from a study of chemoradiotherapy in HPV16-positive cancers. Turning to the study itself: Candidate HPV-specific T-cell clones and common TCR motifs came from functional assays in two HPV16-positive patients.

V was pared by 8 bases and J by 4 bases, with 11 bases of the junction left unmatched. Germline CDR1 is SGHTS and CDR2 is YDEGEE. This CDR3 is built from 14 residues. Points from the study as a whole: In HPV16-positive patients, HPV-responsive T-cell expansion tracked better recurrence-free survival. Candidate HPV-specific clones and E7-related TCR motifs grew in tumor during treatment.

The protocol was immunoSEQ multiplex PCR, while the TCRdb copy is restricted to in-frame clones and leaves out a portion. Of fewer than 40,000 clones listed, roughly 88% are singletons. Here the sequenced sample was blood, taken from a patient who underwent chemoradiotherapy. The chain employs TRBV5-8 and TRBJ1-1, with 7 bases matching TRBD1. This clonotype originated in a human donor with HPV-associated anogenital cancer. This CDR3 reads CARRDRVGVTEAFF. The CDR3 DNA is TGTGCCAGGAGAGACAGGGTCGGTGTCACTGAAGCTTTCTTT. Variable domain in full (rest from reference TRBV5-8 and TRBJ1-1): EAGVTQSPTHLIKTRGQQATLRCSPISGHTSVYWYQQALGLGLQFLLWYDEGEERNRGNFPPRFSGRQFPNYSSELNVNALELEDSALYLCARRDRVGVTEAFFGQGTRLTVV.